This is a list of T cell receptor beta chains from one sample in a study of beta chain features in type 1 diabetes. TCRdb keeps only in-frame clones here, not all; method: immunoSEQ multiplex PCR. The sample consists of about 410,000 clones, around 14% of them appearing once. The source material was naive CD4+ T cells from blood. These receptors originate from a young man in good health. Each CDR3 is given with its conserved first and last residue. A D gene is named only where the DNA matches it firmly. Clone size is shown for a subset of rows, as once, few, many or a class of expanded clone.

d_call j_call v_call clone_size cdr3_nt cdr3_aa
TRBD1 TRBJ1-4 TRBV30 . TGTGCCTGGACCTACGACAGGGGGCTCCCCTCAACTAATGAAAAACTGTTTTTT CAWTYDRGLPSTNEKLFF
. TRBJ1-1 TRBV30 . TGTGCCTGGGCACTACAGGGGAACACTGAAGCTTTCTTT CAWALQGNTEAFF
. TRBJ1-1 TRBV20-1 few TGCAGTGCTAGCCAGGGATCTGAAGCTTTCTTT CSASQGSEAFF
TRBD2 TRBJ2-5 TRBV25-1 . TGTGCCAGCAGTGAGGAACTAGCGGGCGGAGAGACCCAGTACTTC CASSEELAGGETQYF
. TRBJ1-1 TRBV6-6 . TGTGCCAGCAGCAAAACAGGGACTGAAGCTTTCTTT CASSKTGTEAFF
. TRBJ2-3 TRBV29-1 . TGCAGCGTTGCCTTGGGGGCGAGCACAGATACGCAGTATTTT CSVALGASTDTQYF
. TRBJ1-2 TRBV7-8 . TGTGCCAGCAGCTTAGTAGTCACCGGGGATGGCTACACCTTC CASSLVVTGDGYTF
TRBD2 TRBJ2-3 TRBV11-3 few TGTGCCAGCAGCTTAGAACCAGTAGCGGGCCCCCAGTATTTT CASSLEPVAGPQYF
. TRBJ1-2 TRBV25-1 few TGTGCCAGCAGTGAAGGGCGAAACTATGGCTACACCTTC CASSEGRNYGYTF
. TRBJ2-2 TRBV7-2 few TGTGCCAGCAGCCCCCAAGAGTACACCGGGGAGCTGTTTTTT CASSPQEYTGELFF
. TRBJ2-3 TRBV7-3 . TGTGCCAGCAGCCCGGCGGGGGCCACAGATACGCAGTATTTT CASSPAGATDTQYF
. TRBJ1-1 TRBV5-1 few TGCGCCAGCAGCGGCCCACAGAGCTTGAACACTGAAGCTTTCTTT CASSGPQSLNTEAFF
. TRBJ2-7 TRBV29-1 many TGCAGCGTTGACGGACCGAACTACGAGCAGTACTTC CSVDGPNYEQYF
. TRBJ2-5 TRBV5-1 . TGCGCCAGCAGCTTCGGCAGGGTGGGCGAGACCCAGTACTTC CASSFGRVGETQYF
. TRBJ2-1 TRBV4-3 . TGCGCCAGCAGCCCCCCCAGAGGTGAGCAGTTCTTC CASSPPRGEQFF
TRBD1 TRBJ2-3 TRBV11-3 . TGTGCCAGCAGCTATACCACCGGGACAGGGCGGGATACGCAGTATTTT CASSYTTGTGRDTQYF
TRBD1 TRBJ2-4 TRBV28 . TGTGCCAGCAGGACCGGACAGGGGGTAAACATTCAGTACTTC CASRTGQGVNIQYF
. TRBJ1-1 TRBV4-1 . TGCGCCAGCAGCCAAGATCTGACAGGCGAGTATAGAGGGACTTTCTTT CASSQDLTGEYRGTFF
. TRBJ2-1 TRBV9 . TGTGCCAGCAGCGTAGAAGGGAGGTACAATGAGCAGTTCTTC CASSVEGRYNEQFF
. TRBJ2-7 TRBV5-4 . TGTGCCAGCAGCTACCAGCGAGGACAGATGCACGAGCAGTACTTC CASSYQRGQMHEQYF
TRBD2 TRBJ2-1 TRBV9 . TGTGCCAGCAGCGTAGCGGGGGGGATCAATGAGCAGTTCTTC CASSVAGGINEQFF
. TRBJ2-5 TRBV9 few TGTGCCAGCAGCGCGGGCGGAGAGACCCAGTACTTC CASSAGGETQYF
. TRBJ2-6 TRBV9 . TGTGCCAGCAGCGGCAATAGACAGGCTGGGGCCAACGTCCTGACTTTC CASSGNRQAGANVLTF
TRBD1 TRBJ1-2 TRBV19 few TGTGCCAGTAGACCTGACAGGGGACGGTACACCTTC CASRPDRGRYTF
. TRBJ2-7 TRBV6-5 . TGTGCCAGCAAGGAAGGGGGAGAGCAGTACTTC CASKEGGEQYF
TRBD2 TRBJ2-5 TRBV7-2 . TGTGCCAGCAGCTTCGTTGCGGGAGGAGCGGAGACCCAGTACTTC CASSFVAGGAETQYF
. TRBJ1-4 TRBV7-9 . TGTGCCAGCAGCTTCACAGGGCCTAATGAAAAACTGTTTTTT CASSFTGPNEKLFF
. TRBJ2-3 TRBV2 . TGTGCCAGCAGTGTTTCTAGCTCGGTGACGGATACGCAGTATTTT CASSVSSSVTDTQYF
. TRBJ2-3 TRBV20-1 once TGCAGTGCTGTGTGGGGAAATACGCAGTATTTT CSAVWGNTQYF
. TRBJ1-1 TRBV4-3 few TGCGCCAGCAGCCAAGATTTGGGGGGTCGCACTGAAGCTTTCTTT CASSQDLGGRTEAFF
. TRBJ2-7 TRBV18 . TGTGCCAGCTCGGCTATCGGTAGGTCCTCCTACGAGCAGTACTTC CASSAIGRSSYEQYF
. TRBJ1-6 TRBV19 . TGTGCCAGTAGTTCCAAGACGGGGAATTCACCCCTCCACTTT CASSSKTGNSPLHF
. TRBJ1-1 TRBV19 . TGTGCCAGTAGTATAGATCAGGGTTGGACTGAAGCTTTCTTT CASSIDQGWTEAFF
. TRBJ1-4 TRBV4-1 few TGCGCCAGCAGCCAAGTCCTCGGTGAAAAACTGTTTTTT CASSQVLGEKLFF
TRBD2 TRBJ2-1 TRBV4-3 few TGCGCCAGCAGCCAAGTAGGGACTAGCGGCAATGAGCAGTTCTTC CASSQVGTSGNEQFF
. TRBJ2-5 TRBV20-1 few TGCAGTGCTACTCAAGAGACCCAGTACTTC CSATQETQYF
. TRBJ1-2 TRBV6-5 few TGTGCCAGCAGTTCACGGCCCCCGGGAGGCTACACCTTC CASSSRPPGGYTF
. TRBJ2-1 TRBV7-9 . TGTGCCAGCAGCTTAGTTGGCGAAATCTTC CASSLVGEIF
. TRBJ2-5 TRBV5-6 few TGTGCCAGCAGCCCCCTAAGCGGCCAAGAGACCCAGTACTTC CASSPLSGQETQYF
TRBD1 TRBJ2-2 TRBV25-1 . TGTGCCAGCAGTGCACTGGACAGGGGTCCCCGACGGGAGCTGTTTTTT CASSALDRGPRRELFF
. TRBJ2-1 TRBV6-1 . TGTGCCAGCAGTGGATTGTGGGTCCGCGAATACAATGAGCAGTTCTTC CASSGLWVREYNEQFF
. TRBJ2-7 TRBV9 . TGTGCCAGCAGCGTAGGGTCGGAATCCTACGAGCAGTACTTC CASSVGSESYEQYF
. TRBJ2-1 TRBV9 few TGTGCCAGCAGCGTTAGCGGACAATACTACAATGAGCAGTTCTTC CASSVSGQYYNEQFF
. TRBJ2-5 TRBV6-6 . TGTGCCAGCACCCAGAGAGAGACCCAGTACTTC CASTQRETQYF
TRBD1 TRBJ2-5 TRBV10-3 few TGTGCCATCAGTCCCCGGGACAGGGAAGAGACCCAGTACTTC CAISPRDREETQYF
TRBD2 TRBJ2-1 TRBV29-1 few TGCAGCGTTGATGCTAGCGGGATTAACAATGAGCAGTTCTTC CSVDASGINNEQFF
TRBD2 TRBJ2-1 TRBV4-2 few TGTGCCAGCAGCCAAGGTGTCGGACTAGCCTACAATGAGCAGTTCTTC CASSQGVGLAYNEQFF
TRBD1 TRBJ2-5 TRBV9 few TGTGCCAGCAGCGTAGATGCAGGGGGCTATGAGACCCAGTACTTC CASSVDAGGYETQYF
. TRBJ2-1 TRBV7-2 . TGTGCCAGCAGCTTGACCCGGAGGAATGAGCAGTTCTTC CASSLTRRNEQFF
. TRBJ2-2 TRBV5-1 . TGCGCCAGCAGCTTACACGGGTCTTTGGACACCGGGGAGCTGTTTTTT CASSLHGSLDTGELFF
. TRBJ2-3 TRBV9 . TGTGCCAGCAGCGTAGAGGGGGATACGCAGTATTTT CASSVEGDTQYF
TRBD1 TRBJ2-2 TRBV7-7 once TGTGCCAGCAGCCTAAGGACAGGGAGCACCGGGGAGCTGTTTTTT CASSLRTGSTGELFF
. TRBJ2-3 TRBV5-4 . TGTGCCAGCAGCCGTGACGCTAGCACAGATACGCAGTATTTT CASSRDASTDTQYF
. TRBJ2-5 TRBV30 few TGTGCCTGTGAAGGGGCAGAGACCCAGTACTTC CACEGAETQYF
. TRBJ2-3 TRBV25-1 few TGTGCCAGCTCTCAAGGGACAGATACGCAGTATTTT CASSQGTDTQYF